The sample holds one count of the clone carrying this T cell receptor beta chain. The record originates from a study of control samples from healthy donors and cancer patients. The protocol was immunoSEQ multiplex PCR, while the TCRdb copy is restricted to in-frame clones and leaves out a portion. The data hold more than 65,000 clones, with over 65% observed a single time. Germline V gene data show CDR1 as MDHEN and CDR2 as SYDVKM. With 5 bases removed from V and 2 bases from J, the gap between germline ends came to 16 bases. CDR3 length: 16 residues. The source material was blood. This rearrangement joins TRBV28 to TRBJ2-1; possible D gene TRBD1, 6 bases. This receptor was identified in a man aged 50-59 years in good health. Here the CDR3 reads CASSTTTGQPYNEQFF. DNA for the CDR3: TGTGCCAGCAGTACCACGACGGGACAACCCTACAATGAGCAGTTCTTC.